The subject of this entry is one T cell receptor beta chain. This sample is drawn from a study of blood T cell repertoires in COVID-19. Background on the study: The origin of the acute and convalescent COVID-19 samples was the United States, Italy and Spain. T cells, B-cell-depleted T cells, or PBMCs provided the cDNA or gDNA that served as material.

This CDR3 is built from 14 residues. Per the germline V gene, CDR1 is MNHEY and CDR2 is SVGAGI. The V and J ends lost 8 bases and 4 bases, in that order; junction bases with no gene match: 8. Per the original data handling: Counts of nucleated cells, estimated from reference gene primer amplification, were obtained. Libraries were prepared by immunoSEQ multiplex PCR; TCRdb keeps only in-frame clonotypes and omits some of them. D and trimming were read from the DNA, whereas the V and J calls and clone size are those reported in that table. Here the sample spans 250,000 to 350,000 clones, approximately 91% being singletons. Patients from Seattle were sampled longitudinally, starting during active infection.

The clonotype comes from a woman younger than 45 with COVID-19, enrolled during active disease. The chain links TRBV6-5 to TRBJ1-2, with TRBD1 matching 9 bases. Sequencing was carried out using peripheral blood. Here the CDR3 reads CASPDRGALYGYTF. The CDR3 DNA sequence: TGTGCCAGCCCAGACAGGGGGGCCCTCTATGGCTACACCTTC.